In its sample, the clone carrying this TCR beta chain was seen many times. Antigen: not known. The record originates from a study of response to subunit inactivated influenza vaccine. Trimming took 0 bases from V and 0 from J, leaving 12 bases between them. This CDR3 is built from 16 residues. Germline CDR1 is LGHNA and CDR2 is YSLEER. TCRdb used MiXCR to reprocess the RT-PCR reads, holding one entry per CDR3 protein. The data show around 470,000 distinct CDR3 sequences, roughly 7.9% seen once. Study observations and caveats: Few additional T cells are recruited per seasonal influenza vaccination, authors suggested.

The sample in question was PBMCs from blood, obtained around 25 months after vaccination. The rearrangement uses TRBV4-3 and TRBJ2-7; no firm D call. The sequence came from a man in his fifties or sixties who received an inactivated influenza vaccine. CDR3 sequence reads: CASSQDLGFSSYEQYF. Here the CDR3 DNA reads TGCGCCAGCAGCCAAGATCTGGGATTCAGCTCCTACGAGCAGTACTTC.